Shown below are 13 T cell receptor beta chains from a single sample sequenced in a study of blood T cell repertoires in COVID-19. TCRdb's table, derived via immunoSEQ multiplex PCR, lists solely in-frame clones and lacks some. This sample has 350,000 or so clones, with about nine tenths found just once. Sequenced input: peripheral blood. These receptors were taken from a woman aged 55-69 years with COVID-19, enrolled during active disease.

V is TRBV5-1 and J is TRBJ2-2; a weak D match, TRBD1 (5 bases). Trimming stripped 0 bases from V and 0 bases from J, with 9 bases between. CDR3 length equals 16 residues. Germline CDR1 SGHRS, CDR2 YFSETQ. The CDR3 sequence: CASSLGGGSNTGELFF. CDR3 sequence (DNA): TGCGCCAGCAGCTTGGGGGGCGGATCGAACACCGGGGAGCTGTTTTTT.

The V call is TRBV2, the J call TRBJ2-3; 9 bases are a match to TRBD2. Germline V gene lookup returns CDR1 SNHLY and CDR2 FYNNEI. This CDR3 is built from 17 residues. The V gene end was trimmed by 6 bases and the J gene end by 2 bases; junction bases not matched to a gene: 12. CDR3 nucleotide sequence: TGTGCCAGCAGGAGGAAACCCGCGGGGGGGCCCACAGATACGCAGTATTTT. It is translated as CASRRKPAGGPTDTQYF.

The rearrangement uses TRBV11-2 and TRBJ1-2; the D is unclear. The V end was cut by 4 bases, the J end by 0 bases, with 18 bases between. The CDR3 is 17 residues long. Germline V CDR1 and CDR2: SGHAT, FQNNGV. CDR3 residues: CASSSYRGVSANYGYTF. Here the CDR3 DNA reads TGTGCCAGCAGCTCCTACCGAGGCGTTTCCGCTAACTATGGCTACACCTTC. Together with reference TRBV11-2 and TRBJ1-2, the CDR3 gives the full variable domain: EAGVAQSPRYKIIEKRQSVAFWCNPISGHATLYWYQQILGQGPKLLIQFQNNGVVDDSQLPKDRFSAERLKGVDSTLKIQPAKLEDSAVYLCASSSYRGVSANYGYTFGSGTRLTVV.

The chain is built from TRBV2 and TRBJ2-7; the D gene is possibly TRBD2 (6 bases). Germline V gene data show CDR1 as SNHLY and CDR2 as FYNNEI. The V end lost 7 bases, the J end lost 10 bases, and 14 bases lay between the germline ends. CDR3 length equals 11 residues. The CDR3 bases are TGTGCCAGCAACCGGGGGTGGGTACAGTACTTC. Translation gives CASNRGWVQYF. Together with reference TRBV2 and TRBJ2-7, the CDR3 gives the full variable domain: EPEVTQTPSHQVTQMGQEVILRCVPISNHLYFYWYRQILGQKVEFLVSFYNNEISEKSEIFDDQFSVERPDGSNFTLKIRSTKLEDSAMYFCASNRGWVQYFGPGTRLTVT.

The chain's CDR3 is CASSYGATDYGYTF. DNA for the CDR3: TGTGCCAGCAGTTACGGGGCGACGGACTATGGCTACACCTTC. V gene TRBV6-5 combines with J gene TRBJ1-2; TRBD1 might be the D (5 bases). This CDR3 contains 14 residues. From germline, CDR1 is MNHEY and CDR2 SVGAGI. V lost 2 bases, J lost 3 bases, and 10 bases lay in between.

The genes are TRBV29-1 and TRBJ1-3; unclear D gene. The V and J ends lost 7 bases and 0 bases respectively, with 7 bases between them. This CDR3 is 12 amino acids long. Germline V gene lookup returns CDR1 SQVTM and CDR2 ANQGSEA. The CDR3 here is CSGRSSGNTIYF. The DNA for the CDR3 is TGCAGCGGACGGAGCTCTGGAAACACCATATATTTT.

The gene calls are TRBV28 and TRBJ2-1; 9 positions match TRBD2. This CDR3 has 15 residues. CDR1 and CDR2 (germline): MDHEN, SYDVKM. The V and J ends lost 3 bases and 3 bases, in that order; junction bases with no gene match: 3. DNA for the CDR3: TGTGCCAGCAGTTTTAGCGGGGGCTACTACAATGAGCAGTTCTTC. It translates to CASSFSGGYYNEQFF.

Turning to this clone: Other DNA sequences in this specimen translate into the identical CDR3. This chain links TRBV19 with TRBJ1-3; maybe TRBD1 (5 bases). CDR1 is LNHDA, CDR2 SQIVND, per germline (reference sequence). V dropped 4 bases and J dropped 2 bases, with 9 bases sitting between them. CDR3 size: 14 residues. The CDR3 region is CASSTRGAGNTIYF. Here the CDR3 DNA reads TGTGCCAGTAGTACCCGGGGGGCTGGAAACACCATATATTTT.

In regard to this clone: Additional DNA sequences in this sample encode the identical CDR3. The chain combines TRBV19 with TRBJ1-5; 8 positions match TRBD1. This CDR3 is built from 14 residues. Germline CDR1 and CDR2: LNHDA and SQIVND (reference sequence). Trimming cost V 3 bases and J 6 bases; bases outside gene matches: 4. CDR3 DNA: TGTGCCAGTAGTATGGTACAGGGGGGTCAGCCCCAGCATTTT. Amino acids: CASSMVQGGQPQHF.

The chain is built from TRBV5-1 and TRBJ1-5; D remains unclear. Germline V gives CDR1 SGHRS, CDR2 YFSETQ. Trimming took 0 bases from V and 9 from J, leaving 16 bases between them. The CDR3 runs 15 residues. The CDR3 reads CASSLDGSGLWPQHF. The CDR3 region has the DNA TGCGCCAGCAGCTTGGATGGTTCGGGTCTCTGGCCCCAGCATTTT.

The chain has TRBV18 and TRBJ1-1, with 8 bases that match TRBD1. The germline CDR1 and CDR2 sequences are KGHSH and LQKENI. V dropped 6 bases and J dropped 1; count of bases not matched to a gene: 7. CDR3 length: 15 amino acids. The CDR3 nucleotides are TGTGCCAGCTCCCCCGACAGGGGAAAGAACACTGAAGCTTTCTTT. This gives the protein CASSPDRGKNTEAFF.

The gene calls are TRBV28 and TRBJ2-7; weak D call: TRBD2 (6 bases). This CDR3 comprises 14 residues. The germline V and J ends were trimmed by 5 bases and 0 bases, with 11 bases remaining between them. Germline assignment: CDR1 MDHEN and CDR2 SYDVKM. DNA of the CDR3: TGTGCCAGCAGTCCACGGGGGAGCTCCTACGAGCAGTACTTC. It codes for CASSPRGSSYEQYF.

This clone was detected once. The rearrangement links TRBV9 to TRBJ1-1; TRBD1 might be the D (5 bases). With 5 bases removed from V and 1 base from J, the gap between germline ends came to 12 bases. The CDR3 length is 14 residues. Germline V gene data show CDR1 as SGDLS and CDR2 as YYNGEE. The CDR3 loop is CASSPSTENTEAFF. The CDR3 DNA is TGTGCCAGCAGTCCATCGACAGAGAACACTGAAGCTTTCTTT.